The text below deals with one TCR beta chain. Authors' methods: Estimation of nucleated cell counts relied on the amplification of reference gene primers. Assay used: immunoSEQ multiplex PCR; TCRdb lists only in-frame clones, some missing. The D gene and trimming were derived from the DNA, and the V and J assignments and clone size from that table. The table has some 340,000 clones, roughly 86% seen once; the top ten hold approximately 5%. This record comes from a study of blood T cell repertoires in COVID-19. Study background: Samples of COVID-19 (acute and convalescent) were obtained from the United States, Italy and Spain.

CDR1 SGHDT and CDR2 YYEEEE come from the germline V gene. The CDR3 extends over 16 amino acids. Trimming took 1 base from V and 4 from J, leaving 17 bases between them. Allocation to cohorts depended on clinical history reported by the participants. Recovered status in Cohort 3 required two negative PCRs, clearance, or symptom resolution. The TCR originated in a woman between 25 and 40 years old who had recovered from COVID-19. The sample was PBMCs or T cells enriched from blood (not recorded which). The chain links TRBV5-6 to TRBJ1-1; D may be TRBD1 (6 bases). CDR3 in amino acids: CASSLIDRKRVTEAFF. In DNA form, the CDR3 reads TGTGCCAGCAGCTTGATTGACAGGAAGAGGGTCACTGAAGCTTTCTTT.